This is a list of T cell receptor beta chains from one sample in a study of T cell repertoires in cytomegalovirus infection. These receptors have no known antigen. TCRdb processed the reads anew with MiXCR; each CDR3 protein has one entry. There are about 310,000 distinct CDR3 sequences in the sample; 20% to 25% occur only once, and 10% to 15% lies in the top ten. The material was cultured PBMCs, obtained from culture after CMV antigen stimulation. All receptors derive from a human donor in good health (CMV status not recorded). Some clones in this sample may be carry-over from other donors' samples. Each CDR3 is given with its conserved first and last residue. The D gene is left open where the match is weak. Size values are once, few and many counts, or a class for expanded clones, and some rows have none.

d_gene	v_gene	abundance	j_gene	CDR3nt	CDR3aa
TRBD1	TRBV28	few	TRBJ1-5	TGTGCCAGCAGTTCCCGGGACAGGGGAGGACAGCCCCAGCATTTT	CASSSRDRGGQPQHF
.	TRBV19	.	TRBJ2-7	TGTGCCAGTAGTATTCTCCCGGCGAGCTCCTACGAGCAGTACTTC	CASSILPASSYEQYF
TRBD2	TRBV4-1	few	TRBJ2-7	TGCGCCAGCAGCCCGGCTACTCACTCGGGGGGCTACGAGCAGTACTTC	CASSPATHSGGYEQYF
TRBD1	TRBV5-1	.	TRBJ2-7	TGCGCCAGCAGCCTGTCCACAGGGGGAGGCGAGCAGTACTTC	CASSLSTGGGEQYF
.	TRBV15	.	TRBJ2-7	TGTGCCACCAGCAGCCCCGCTGGGGGGAAGTACGAGCAGTACTTC	CATSSPAGGKYEQYF
.	TRBV4-3	many	TRBJ1-1	TGCGCCAGCAGCCAAGATAGGCAGGGGTTGGAAGCTTTCTTT	CASSQDRQGLEAFF
TRBD1	TRBV7-8	few	TRBJ2-7	TGTGCCAGCAGCCCTGACAGGGTCTCCTCCTACGAGCAGTACTTC	CASSPDRVSSYEQYF
.	TRBV2	.	TRBJ2-2	TGTGCCAGCACACCTCTAGGCCCCCAAAAGGAGCTGTTTTTT	CASTPLGPQKELFF
.	TRBV12-3/TRBV12-4	many	TRBJ2-1	TGTGCCAGCAGTGAAGCGAGAGACTACAATGAGCAGTTCTTC	CASSEARDYNEQFF
.	TRBV18	.	TRBJ2-1	TGTGCCAGCTCACCGGGTGTCAACTCCTACAATGAGCAGTTCTTC	CASSPGVNSYNEQFF
.	TRBV4-1	few	TRBJ2-7	TGCGCCAGCAGCCAAGAAGGCAGGGATAAGCAGTACTTC	CASSQEGRDKQYF
.	TRBV19	.	TRBJ2-2	TGTGCCAGTAGTATTATACTCGGCCAGGGGTGGGCCGGGGAGCTGTTTTTT	CASSIILGQGWAGELFF
TRBD2	TRBV7-3	.	TRBJ2-1	TGTGCCAGCAGCTTGGGACTAGCGATCGACGAGCAGTTCTTC	CASSLGLAIDEQFF
TRBD1	TRBV7-2	.	TRBJ2-1	TGTGCCAGCAGCTTTCGTGGGACAGGAGGCTACAATGAGCAGTTCTTC	CASSFRGTGGYNEQFF
TRBD1	TRBV6-2/TRBV6-3	.	TRBJ1-1	TGTGCCAGCAGCCACGGACAGGGTGCGAACACTGAAGCTTTCTTT	CASSHGQGANTEAFF
.	TRBV7-9	many	TRBJ2-3	TGTGCCAGCAGCTCAGGAGGAGATACGCAGTATTTT	CASSSGGDTQYF
.	TRBV4-1	few	TRBJ2-1	TGCGCCAGCAGCCAACCCGGGACGAAACTTTACAATGAGCAGTTCTTC	CASSQPGTKLYNEQFF
TRBD1	TRBV28	many	TRBJ2-5	TGTGCCAGCAGTCTCATGACGGGACAGGGGGCGCGGGAGACCCAGTACTTC	CASSLMTGQGARETQYF
.	TRBV5-4	many	TRBJ2-2	TGTGCCAGCAGCTTTAATACAGGCGTTAACACCGGGGAGCTGTTTTTT	CASSFNTGVNTGELFF
.	TRBV20-1	few	TRBJ2-7	TGCAGTGCTCCCACTAGAATAAGGGTCGGCTCCTACGAGCAGTACTTC	CSAPTRIRVGSYEQYF
.	TRBV5-6	few	TRBJ2-5	TGTGCCAGCAGCTCGGTAGCGGCCCAAGAGTACCAAGAGACCCAGTACTTC	CASSSVAAQEYQETQYF
.	TRBV6-2/TRBV6-3	.	TRBJ2-5	TGTGCCAGCAACGCGCAGCCGCAAGAGACCCAGTACTTC	CASNAQPQETQYF
.	TRBV27	.	TRBJ1-6	TGTGCCAGCAGTTCCCGGACTACACGTGGGGATTCACCCCTCCACTTT	CASSSRTTRGDSPLHF
.	TRBV7-2	.	TRBJ2-7	TGTGCCAGCAGCAAAGACCCTAGCCCGTCGGAGCAGTACTTC	CASSKDPSPSEQYF
.	TRBV7-2	.	TRBJ2-3	TGTGCCAGCAGCTTAGTCGGTAGCGGTCGCACAGATACGCAGTATTTT	CASSLVGSGRTDTQYF
TRBD2	TRBV6-2/TRBV6-3	many	TRBJ2-7	TGTGCCAGCACCCCGAGTGGACTAGCGGGACCACCCGCCTACGAGCAGTACTTC	CASTPSGLAGPPAYEQYF
.	TRBV7-2	few	TRBJ1-2	TGTGCCAGCAGCCCGGGAGGACAGTACTATGGCTACACCTTC	CASSPGGQYYGYTF
TRBD2	TRBV19	.	TRBJ2-5	TGTGCCAGTAGTACTAGCGGGGGAGACCAGTACTTC	CASSTSGGDQYF
TRBD2	TRBV18	.	TRBJ2-7	TGTGCCAGCTCTCCTCTCTCGGGGGGTTCCTACGAGCAGTACTTC	CASSPLSGGSYEQYF
TRBD1	TRBV4-1	many	TRBJ1-4	TGCGCCAGCAGCCAAGGGGCGGGACAGGGTAATGAAAAACTGTTTTTT	CASSQGAGQGNEKLFF
TRBD1	TRBV7-2	.	TRBJ1-6	TGTGCCAGCAGCTATTCACAGGGGGCGCGCTCACCCCTCCACTTT	CASSYSQGARSPLHF
.	TRBV29-1	few	TRBJ2-3	TGCAGCGTCTCGGGGGCTAGCACAGATACGCAGTATTTT	CSVSGASTDTQYF
.	TRBV7-2	few	TRBJ2-3	TGTGCCAGCAGCCCCCTCTTTCGAGATACGCAGTATTTT	CASSPLFRDTQYF
.	TRBV7-2	many	TRBJ1-2	TGTGCCAGCAGCTCCAGACAGCGGAGCTATGGCTACACCTTC	CASSSRQRSYGYTF
.	TRBV4-3	few	TRBJ2-1	TGCGCCAGCAGCCAAGCTTGGGGTAGGGCCTACAATGAGCAGTTCTTC	CASSQAWGRAYNEQFF
.	TRBV7-4	.	TRBJ2-6	TGTGCCAGCAGCTCCCCAGAGCCTGGGGCCAACGTCCTGACTTTC	CASSSPEPGANVLTF
.	TRBV4-3	few	TRBJ2-2	TGCGCCAGCAGCCCGGATATCGGGGAGCTGTTTTTT	CASSPDIGELFF
TRBD2	TRBV4-2	.	TRBJ2-1	TGTGCCAGCAGCCAAATAACTAGCGGGAGGACCAATGAGCAGTTCTTC	CASSQITSGRTNEQFF
.	TRBV4-2	few	TRBJ1-3	TGTGCCAGCAGCCAAGAGGGGTCGGGGGTTGGAAACACCATATATTTT	CASSQEGSGVGNTIYF
.	TRBV6-5	once	TRBJ1-1	TGTGCCAGCAGTTACTCGGACTGGCGCACTGAAGCTTTCTTT	CASSYSDWRTEAFF
.	TRBV5-1	few	TRBJ2-3	TGCGCCAGCAGTGTAGGTTCACCGAATACGCAGTATTTT	CASSVGSPNTQYF
.	TRBV18	few	TRBJ1-1	TGTGCCAGCTCAAAACCGGGACACCAGAACACTGAAGCTTTCTTT	CASSKPGHQNTEAFF
.	TRBV14	.	TRBJ2-1	TGTGCCAGCAGCCCCGGAGGGATCTCCTACAATGAGCAGTTCTTC	CASSPGGISYNEQFF
TRBD1	TRBV5-1	.	TRBJ1-2	TGCGCCAGCAGCTCGCCGGGACAGGGATCTTTTCGCTACACCTTC	CASSSPGQGSFRYTF
.	TRBV30	.	TRBJ2-2	TGTGCCTGGGGGACTTCGAACACCGGGGAGCTGTTTTTT	CAWGTSNTGELFF
.	TRBV18	few	TRBJ1-6	TGTGCCAGCTCATCGGACTTTCGGAGCTCCTATAATTCACCCCTCCACTTT	CASSSDFRSSYNSPLHF